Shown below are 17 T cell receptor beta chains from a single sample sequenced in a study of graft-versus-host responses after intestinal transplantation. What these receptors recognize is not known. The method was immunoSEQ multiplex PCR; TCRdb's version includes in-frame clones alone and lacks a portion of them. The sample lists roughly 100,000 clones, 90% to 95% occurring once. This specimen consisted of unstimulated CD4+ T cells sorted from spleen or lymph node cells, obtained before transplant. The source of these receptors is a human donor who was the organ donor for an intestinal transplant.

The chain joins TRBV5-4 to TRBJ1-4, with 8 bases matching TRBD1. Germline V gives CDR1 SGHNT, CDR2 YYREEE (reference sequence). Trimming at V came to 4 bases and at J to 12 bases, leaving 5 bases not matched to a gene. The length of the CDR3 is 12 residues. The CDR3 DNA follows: TGTGCCAGCAGCGGAGGGACAGGACAACTGTTTTTT. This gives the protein CASSGGTGQLFF.

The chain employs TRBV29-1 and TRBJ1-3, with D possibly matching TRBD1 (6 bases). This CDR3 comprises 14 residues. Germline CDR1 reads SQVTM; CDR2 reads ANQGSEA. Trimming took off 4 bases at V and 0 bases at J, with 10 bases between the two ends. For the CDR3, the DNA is TGCAGCGTTGCAAAGACAGGCTCTGGAAACACCATATATTTT. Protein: CSVAKTGSGNTIYF.

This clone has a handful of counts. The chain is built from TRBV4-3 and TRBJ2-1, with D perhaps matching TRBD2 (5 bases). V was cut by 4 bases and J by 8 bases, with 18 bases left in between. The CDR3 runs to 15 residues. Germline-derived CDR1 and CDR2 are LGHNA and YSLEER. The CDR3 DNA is TGCGCCAGCAGCCCGAGCGACGCCGGGGTCGATGAGCAGTTCTTC. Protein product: CASSPSDAGVDEQFF.

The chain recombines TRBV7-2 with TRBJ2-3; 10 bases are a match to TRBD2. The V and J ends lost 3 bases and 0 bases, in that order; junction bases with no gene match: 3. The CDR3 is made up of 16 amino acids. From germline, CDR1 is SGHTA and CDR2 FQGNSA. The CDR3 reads CASSFLAGGSTDTQYF. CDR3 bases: TGTGCCAGCAGCTTTTTAGCGGGGGGCAGCACAGATACGCAGTATTTT. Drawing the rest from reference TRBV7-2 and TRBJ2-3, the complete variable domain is GAGVSQSPSNKVTEKGKDVELRCDPISGHTALYWYRQSLGQGLEFLIYFQGNSAPDKSGLPSDRFSAERTGGSVSTLTIQRTQQEDSAVYLCASSFLAGGSTDTQYFGPGTRLTVL.

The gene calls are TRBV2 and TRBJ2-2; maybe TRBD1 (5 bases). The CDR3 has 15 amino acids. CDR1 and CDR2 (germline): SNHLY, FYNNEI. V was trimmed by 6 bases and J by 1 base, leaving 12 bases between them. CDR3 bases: TGTGCCAGCAGACGAGGACACCAGAACACCGGGGAGCTGTTTTTT. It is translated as CASRRGHQNTGELFF.

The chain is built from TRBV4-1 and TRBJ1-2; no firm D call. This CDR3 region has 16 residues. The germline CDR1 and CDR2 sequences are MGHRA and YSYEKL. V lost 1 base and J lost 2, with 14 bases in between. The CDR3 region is CASSQGRAGNNYGYTF. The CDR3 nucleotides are TGCGCCAGCAGCCAAGGGCGGGCGGGGAACAACTATGGCTACACCTTC.

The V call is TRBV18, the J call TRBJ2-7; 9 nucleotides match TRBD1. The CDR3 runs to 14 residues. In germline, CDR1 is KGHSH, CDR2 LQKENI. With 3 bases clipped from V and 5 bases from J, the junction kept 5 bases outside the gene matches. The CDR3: CASSPGTGRDEQYF. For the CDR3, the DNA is TGTGCCAGCTCACCCGGGACAGGGAGGGACGAGCAGTACTTC. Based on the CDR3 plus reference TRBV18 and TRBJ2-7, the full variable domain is NAGVMQNPRHLVRRRGQEARLRCSPMKGHSHVYWYRQLPEEGLKFMVYLQKENIIDESGMPKERFSAEFPKEGPSILRIQQVVRGDSAAYFCASSPGTGRDEQYFGPGTRLTVT.

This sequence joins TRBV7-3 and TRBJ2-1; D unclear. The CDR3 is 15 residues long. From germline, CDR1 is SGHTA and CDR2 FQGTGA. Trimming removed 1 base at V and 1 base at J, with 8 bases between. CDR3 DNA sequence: TGTGCCAGCAGCTTAATTCACGGTTCCTACAATGAGCAGTTCTTC. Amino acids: CASSLIHGSYNEQFF.

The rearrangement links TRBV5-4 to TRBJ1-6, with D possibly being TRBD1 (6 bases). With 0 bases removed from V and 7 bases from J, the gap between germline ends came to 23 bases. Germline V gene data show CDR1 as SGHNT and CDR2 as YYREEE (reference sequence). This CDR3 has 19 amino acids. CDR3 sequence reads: CASSLGELPFGRGNSPLHF. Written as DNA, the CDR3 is TGTGCCAGCAGCTTGGGGGAACTACCGTTCGGCAGGGGAAATTCACCCCTCCACTTT.

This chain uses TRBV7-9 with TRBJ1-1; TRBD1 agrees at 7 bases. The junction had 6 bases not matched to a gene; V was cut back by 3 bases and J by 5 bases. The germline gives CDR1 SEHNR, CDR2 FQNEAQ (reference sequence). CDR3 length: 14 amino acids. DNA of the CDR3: TGTGCCAGCAGCTTGGTGGAGACAGGGACTGAAGCTTTCTTT. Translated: CASSLVETGTEAFF.

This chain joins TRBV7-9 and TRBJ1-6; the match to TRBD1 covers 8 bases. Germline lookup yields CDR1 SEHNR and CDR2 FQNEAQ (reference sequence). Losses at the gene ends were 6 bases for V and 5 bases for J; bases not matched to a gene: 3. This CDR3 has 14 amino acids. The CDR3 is CASSSDRDNSPLHF. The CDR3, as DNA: TGTGCCAGCAGTTCGGACAGGGATAATTCACCCCTCCACTTT.

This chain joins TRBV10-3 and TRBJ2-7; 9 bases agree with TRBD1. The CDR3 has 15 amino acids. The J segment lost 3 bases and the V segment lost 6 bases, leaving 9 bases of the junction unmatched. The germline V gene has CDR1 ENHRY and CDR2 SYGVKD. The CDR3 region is CAISKDRGKGYEQYF. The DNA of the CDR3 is TGTGCCATCAGCAAGGACAGGGGAAAAGGCTACGAGCAGTACTTC.

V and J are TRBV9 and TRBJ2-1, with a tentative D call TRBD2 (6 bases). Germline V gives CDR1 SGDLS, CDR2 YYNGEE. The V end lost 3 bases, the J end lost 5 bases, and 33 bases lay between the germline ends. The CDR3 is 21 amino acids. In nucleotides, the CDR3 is TGTGCCAGCAGCGGATTGGCTCTAGGTGCGGGGCCCCCCCTCACCCACAATGAGCAGTTCTTC. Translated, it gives CASSGLALGAGPPLTHNEQFF.

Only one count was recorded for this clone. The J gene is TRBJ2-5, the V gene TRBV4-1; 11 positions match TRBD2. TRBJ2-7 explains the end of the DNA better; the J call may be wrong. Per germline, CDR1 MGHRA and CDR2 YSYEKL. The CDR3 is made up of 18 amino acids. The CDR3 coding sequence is TGCGCCAGCAGCCGCTTACCCGGGACTAGCGGAAACATTTACGAGCAGTACTTC. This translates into CASSRLPGTSGNIYEQYF.

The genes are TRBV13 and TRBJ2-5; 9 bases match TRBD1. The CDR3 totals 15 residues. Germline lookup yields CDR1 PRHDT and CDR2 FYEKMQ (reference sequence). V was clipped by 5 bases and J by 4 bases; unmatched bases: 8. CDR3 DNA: TGTGCCAGCAGCGAACGGGACAGGGAAGGAGAGACCCAGTACTTC. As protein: CASSERDREGETQYF.

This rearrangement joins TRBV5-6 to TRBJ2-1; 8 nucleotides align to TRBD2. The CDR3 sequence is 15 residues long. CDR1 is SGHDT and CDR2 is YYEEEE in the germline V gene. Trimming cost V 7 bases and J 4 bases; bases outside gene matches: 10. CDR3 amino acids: CASGPSGGGYNEQFF. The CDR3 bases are TGTGCCAGCGGCCCTTCCGGGGGGGGATACAATGAGCAGTTCTTC. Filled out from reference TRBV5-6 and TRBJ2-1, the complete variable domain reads DAGVTQSPTHLIKTRGQQVTLRCSPKSGHDTVSWYQQALGQGPQFIFQYYEEEERQRGNFPDRFSGHQFPNYSSELNVNALLLGDSALYLCASGPSGGGYNEQFFGPGTRLTVL.

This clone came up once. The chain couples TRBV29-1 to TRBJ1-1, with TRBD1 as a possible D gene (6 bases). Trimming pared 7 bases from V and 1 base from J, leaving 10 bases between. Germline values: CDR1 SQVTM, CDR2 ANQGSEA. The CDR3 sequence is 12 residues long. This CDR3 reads CSAGQRNTEAFF. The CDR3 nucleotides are TGCAGCGCTGGACAGAGGAACACTGAAGCTTTCTTT.